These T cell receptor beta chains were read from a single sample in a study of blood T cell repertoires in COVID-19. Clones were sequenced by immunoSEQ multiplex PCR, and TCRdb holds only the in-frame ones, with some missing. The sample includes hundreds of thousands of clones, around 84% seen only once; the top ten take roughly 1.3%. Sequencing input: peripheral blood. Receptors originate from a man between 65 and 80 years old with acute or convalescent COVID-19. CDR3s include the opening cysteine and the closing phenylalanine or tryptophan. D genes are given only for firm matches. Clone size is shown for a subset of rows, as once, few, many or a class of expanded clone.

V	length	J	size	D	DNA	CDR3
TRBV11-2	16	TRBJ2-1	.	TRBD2	TGTGCCAGCAGCTTAGTCTGGACTAGGGTTTCCGCTGAGCAGTTCTTC	CASSLVWTRVSAEQFF
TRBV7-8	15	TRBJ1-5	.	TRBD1	TGTGCCAGCAGCTTGGGACAGGGGTACAATCAGCCCCAGCATTTT	CASSLGQGYNQPQHF
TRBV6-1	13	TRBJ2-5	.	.	TGTGCCAGCAGTGAAGCAGGGGTAGAGACCCAGTACTTC	CASSEAGVETQYF
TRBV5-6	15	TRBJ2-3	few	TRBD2	TGTGCCAGCAGCTTGGCACTAGCGTCGACAGATACGCAGTATTTT	CASSLALASTDTQYF
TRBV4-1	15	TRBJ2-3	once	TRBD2	TGCGCCAGCAGCCAAGCCCTTAGCGGGGGTGATACGCAGTATTTT	CASSQALSGGDTQYF
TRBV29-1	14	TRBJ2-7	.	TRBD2	TGCAGCGTCTGGACTAGCGGGGTCGCTGGGGAGCAGTACTTC	CSVWTSGVAGEQYF
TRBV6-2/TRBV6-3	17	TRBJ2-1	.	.	TGTGCCAGCAGTTACTCGGGTCTAGCGAGGTCCTACAATGAGCAGTTCTTC	CASSYSGLARSYNEQFF
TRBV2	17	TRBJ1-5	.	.	TGTGCCAGCAGTCTCGGGTCGGGGGATTCGGGCAATCAGCCCCAGCATTTT	CASSLGSGDSGNQPQHF
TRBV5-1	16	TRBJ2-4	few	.	TGCGCCAGCAGCTCCCAAGAGGGTGAGACCAAAAACATTCAGTACTTC	CASSSQEGETKNIQYF
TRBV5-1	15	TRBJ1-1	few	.	TGCGCCAGCAGCTTGGGGGGCAGCCTGACCCGGGAGGCTTTCTTT	CASSLGGSLTREAFF
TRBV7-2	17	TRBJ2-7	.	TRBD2	TGTGCCAGCAGCTTAGCGACATATCCCGGGGGGATGTACGAGCAGTACTTC	CASSLATYPGGMYEQYF
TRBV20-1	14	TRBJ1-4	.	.	TGCAGTGCTAGTCGAACTGCAACTAATGAAAAACTGTTTTTT	CSASRTATNEKLFF
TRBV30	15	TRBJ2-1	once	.	TGTGCCTGGAGCCGGGGAACCCCCTCCTACAATGAGCAGTTCTTC	CAWSRGTPSYNEQFF
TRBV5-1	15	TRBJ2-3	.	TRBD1	TGCGCCAGCAGCCCTTGGGACAGGGCGTCAGATACGCAGTATTTT	CASSPWDRASDTQYF
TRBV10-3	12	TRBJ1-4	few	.	TGTGCCATCAGTGACCAAAATGAAAAACTGTTTTTT	CAISDQNEKLFF
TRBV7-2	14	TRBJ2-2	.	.	TGTGCCAGCAGACGGGACTCCAACACCGGGGAGCTGTTTTTT	CASRRDSNTGELFF
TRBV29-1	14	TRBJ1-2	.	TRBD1	TGCAGCGTTGAGTTCGGACAGGCGGGCTATGGCTACACCTTC	CSVEFGQAGYGYTF
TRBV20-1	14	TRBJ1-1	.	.	TGCAGTGCTAGTCATCGGGGTGGGAACACTGAAGCTTTCTTT	CSASHRGGNTEAFF
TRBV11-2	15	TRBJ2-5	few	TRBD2	TGTGCCAGCAGCTTAGGGGCGGGGGGGCCGGAGACCCAGTACTTC	CASSLGAGGPETQYF
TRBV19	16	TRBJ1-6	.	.	TGTGCCAGTAGTTCAATCAGGGGACGGAATAATTCACCCCTCCACTTT	CASSSIRGRNNSPLHF
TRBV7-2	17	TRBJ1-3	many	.	TGTGCCAGCAGCAATACCCAAACTGCGAACTCTGGAAACACCATATATTTT	CASSNTQTANSGNTIYF
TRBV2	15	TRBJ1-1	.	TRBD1	TGTGCCAGCAGTGAGTACGGACAGGAAATCACTGAAGCTTTCTTT	CASSEYGQEITEAFF
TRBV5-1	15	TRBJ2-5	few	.	TGCGCCAGCAGCCCGAGCGGGTCCGTCATTAGGACCCAGTACTTC	CASSPSGSVIRTQYF
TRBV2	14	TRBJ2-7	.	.	TGTGCCAGCAGTGACCAAGGGGTTGGCTACGAGCAGTACTTC	CASSDQGVGYEQYF
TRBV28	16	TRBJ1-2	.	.	TGTGCCAGCAGTTCCCCCGGTGCCGACTTTAACTATGGCTACACCTTC	CASSSPGADFNYGYTF
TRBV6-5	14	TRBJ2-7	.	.	TGTGCCAGCAGTTCTGCAGGGGTGTCCTACGAGCAGTACTTC	CASSSAGVSYEQYF
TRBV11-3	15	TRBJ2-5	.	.	TGTGCCAGCAGCCAGGGGATTATTGGGAAGGAGACCCAGTACTTC	CASSQGIIGKETQYF
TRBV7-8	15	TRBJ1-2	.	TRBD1	TGTGCCAGCAGCTTACGACAGGGGGCAGTGGGGGGCTACACCTTC	CASSLRQGAVGGYTF
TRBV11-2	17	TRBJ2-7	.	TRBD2	TGTGCCAGCAGCTTGCCCTCAATGACTAGCGGATCCTACGAGCAGTACTTC	CASSLPSMTSGSYEQYF
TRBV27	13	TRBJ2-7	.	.	TGTGCCAGCAGTTCGGACAAGACCTACGAGCAGTACTTC	CASSSDKTYEQYF
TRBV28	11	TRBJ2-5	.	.	TGTGCCAGCAACTCGAAAGAGACCCAGTACTTC	CASNSKETQYF
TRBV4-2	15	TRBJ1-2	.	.	TGTGCCAGCAGCCAAGACCGAAGGGGGTCAGGCGGCTACACCTTC	CASSQDRRGSGGYTF
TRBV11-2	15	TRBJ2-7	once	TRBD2	TGTGCCAGCAGCTTAGAAATAGCGGGAGACTACGAGCAGTACTTC	CASSLEIAGDYEQYF
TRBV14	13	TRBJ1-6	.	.	TGTGCCAGCAGGACTGTTGTAGAGGGTCCCCTCCACTTT	CASRTVVEGPLHF